Here is one TCR beta chain with its context. This clone was observed a handful of times. Its antigen has not been determined. No per-base quality is available; no much larger clone lies one base away. The data derive from a study of immune characteristics of hereditary and idiopathic chronic pancreatitis. Notes on the research overall: The study examined local immune cells and TCRbeta repertoires in the pancreas in hereditary and idiopathic chronic pancreatitis, using control pancreases from organ donors for comparison. The gDNA-based approach was chosen because it involved minimal in vitro experimental manipulation of pancreas-infiltrating T cells. TCRbeta sequencing included roughly five control pancreases, fewer than ten pancreases with hereditary chronic pancreatitis and about 6 pancreases with idiopathic chronic pancreatitis. Study-level results and caveats: Among around 12 chronic pancreatitis patients, a positive correlation was found between numbers of productive TCR rearrangements and disease severity scores. Chronic pancreatitis caused by alcohol use was not included in the study. Significantly increased TCRbeta repertoire diversity and reduced clonality were observed in both chronic pancreatitis groups relative to controls. Because patient tissue could be obtained only at the time of TPIAT, immune findings may have been influenced by differences in disease duration.

To prepare the library, the immunoSEQ multiplex PCR assay was applied. From pancreatic genomic DNA, the TCRbeta CDR3 region and adjacent sequences were amplified and sequenced. Per the original workflow: Repertoire diversity was measured as a mean normalized Shannon-Wiener index, alongside productive clonality and productive rearrangement counts. Control and chronic pancreatitis repertoire metrics were compared by means of the nonparametric Mann-Whitney U test. A shared clonotype was defined as a CDR3beta sequence with the same amino acid composition and length across subjects. This immuneACCESS table, as held by TCRdb, lists in-frame sequences with V and J called but not all clones. Of the missing ones, under half trace to an unresolved V gene in checked studies; the others have no known cause. That table furnishes V, J and clone size, whereas the DNA furnished D and trimming. This sample gives about 14,000 clones in total; around 79% of them show up just once. The ten biggest clones cover over 12% of the sample.

Chronic pancreatitis pancreas tissue was obtained from patients undergoing total pancreatectomy with islet autotransplantation (TPIAT). None of the chronic pancreatitis patients included in the study had a known history of diabetes. Genomic DNA was extracted directly from bulk pancreas tissue, without T cell sorting, for TCRbeta sequencing. Pancreas tissues from patients and organ donors were collected consecutively at two US centers. Sequenced sample: pancreas tissue with hereditary chronic pancreatitis. The clonotype comes from a human donor with chronic pancreatitis.

The DNA sequence reads TGTGCCAGCAACCGGGACAGGGGAACCTACGAGCAGTACTTC. This yields the protein CASNRDRGTYEQYF. This receptor chain uses TRBV2 and TRBJ2-7; 10 middle bases align to TRBD1. Here V drops 7 bases and J drops 2 bases, and the junction holds 5 bases not matched to any gene. CDR1 and CDR2 (SNHLY, FYNNEI) derive from the germline V gene. The CDR3 goes from the cysteine to the phenylalanine over 14 residues. Only the CDR3 part of the read is kept: 42 bases, read in frame from the first base.